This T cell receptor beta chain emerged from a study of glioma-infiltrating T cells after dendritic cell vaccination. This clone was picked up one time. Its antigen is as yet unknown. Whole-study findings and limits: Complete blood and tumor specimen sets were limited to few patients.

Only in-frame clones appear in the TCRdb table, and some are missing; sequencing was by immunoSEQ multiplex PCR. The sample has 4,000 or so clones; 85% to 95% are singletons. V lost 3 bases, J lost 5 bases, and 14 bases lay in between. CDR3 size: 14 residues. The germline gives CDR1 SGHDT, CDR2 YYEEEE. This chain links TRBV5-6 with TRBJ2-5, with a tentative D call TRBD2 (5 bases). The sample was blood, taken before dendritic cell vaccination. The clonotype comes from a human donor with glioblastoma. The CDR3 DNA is TGTGCCAGCAGCTCGCCCTTAGCGAGGGAGACCCAGTACTTC. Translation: CASSSPLARETQYF.